This TCR beta chain derives from a study of T cells expressing NK-cell markers. Each CDR3 protein gets one entry in TCRdb, which reprocessed the 5' RACE reads and gives no DNA. The sample has 300,000 to 450,000 distinct CDR3 sequences, and its top ten clones hold roughly 5.4%. From germline, CDR1 is SQVTM and CDR2 ANQGSEA. The CDR3 covers 12 residues. The sequenced material came from blood T cells: a sorted CD56 or NKG2C T cell subset, CD4+ or CD8+ T cells, or bulk PBMC T cells (not recorded which). J is TRBJ2-7 and V is TRBV29-1. This TCR derives from a man between 18 and 69 years old in good health. The CDR3 reads CSFCLNSYEQYF.